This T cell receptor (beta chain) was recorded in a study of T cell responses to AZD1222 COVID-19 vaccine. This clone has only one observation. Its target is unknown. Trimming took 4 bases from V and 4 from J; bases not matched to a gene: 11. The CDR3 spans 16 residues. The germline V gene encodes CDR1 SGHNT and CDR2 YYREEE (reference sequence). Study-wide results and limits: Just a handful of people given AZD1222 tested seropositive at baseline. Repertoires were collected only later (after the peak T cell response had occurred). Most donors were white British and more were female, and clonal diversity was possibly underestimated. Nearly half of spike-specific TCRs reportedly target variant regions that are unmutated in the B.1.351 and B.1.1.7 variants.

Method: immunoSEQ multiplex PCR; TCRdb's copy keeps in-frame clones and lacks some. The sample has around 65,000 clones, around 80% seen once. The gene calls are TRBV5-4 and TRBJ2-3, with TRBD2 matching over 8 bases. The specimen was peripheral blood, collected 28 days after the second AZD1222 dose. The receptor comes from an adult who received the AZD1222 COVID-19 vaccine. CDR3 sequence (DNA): TGTGCCAGCAGCCCTATTAGCGGGATCGGCGCAGATACGCAGTATTTT. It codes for CASSPISGIGADTQYF. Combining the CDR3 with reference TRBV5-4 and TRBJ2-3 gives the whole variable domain ETGVTQSPTHLIKTRGQQVTLRCSSQSGHNTVSWYQQALGQGPQFIFQYYREEENGRGNFPPRFSGLQFPNYSSELNVNALELDDSALYLCASSPISGIGADTQYFGPGTRLTVL.